The 9 T cell receptor beta chains reported below all come from one sample, sequenced in a study of identical twins. From the 5' RACE reads, TCRdb called clonotypes with MiXCR, one entry per CDR3 protein. The data hold 450,000 or so distinct CDR3 sequences, with approximately 15% observed a single time. These data also featured in a second study, about yellow fever vaccine responses in identical twins.

Input material: CD4+ T cells sorted from blood. The receptors originated from a woman aged 18-35 years in good health.

CDR3 in amino acids: CASRGRGLYNEQFF. DNA of the CDR3: TGTGCCAGCCGGGGGAGGGGACTCTACAATGAGCAGTTCTTC. V and J are TRBV27 and TRBJ2-1; the match to TRBD2 covers 7 bases. V lost 8 bases and J lost 3; bases outside the gene matches: 7. The CDR3 is 14 amino acids. CDR1 and CDR2 (germline): MNHEY, SMNVEV (reference sequence).

This sequence joins TRBV7-9 and TRBJ2-7, with 9 nucleotides matching TRBD1. The CDR3 has 16 amino acids. Germline V lookup: CDR1 SEHNR, CDR2 FQNEAQ (reference sequence). V shed 0 bases, J shed 2 bases, and the junction held 5 bases outside the gene matches. The CDR3 loop reads CASSLAQGQGTYEQYF. The CDR3 nucleotides are TGTGCCAGCAGCTTAGCCCAGGGACAGGGTACCTACGAGCAGTACTTC.

This clonotype was counted ten times or more. This CDR3 reads CASRSGGAGNEQFF. In DNA form, the CDR3 reads TGTGCCAGCAGGTCAGGGGGCGCAGGGAATGAGCAGTTCTTC. V is TRBV28 and J is TRBJ2-1; TRBD1 aligns across 8 bases. Germline assignment: CDR1 MDHEN and CDR2 SYDVKM. The ends lost 6 bases at V and 7 bases at J; junction bases unmatched: 8. The CDR3 is 14 residues long.

The chain uses TRBV6-1 and TRBJ2-1; 9 nucleotides agree with TRBD2. The germline gives CDR1 MNHNS, CDR2 SASEGT. CDR3 size: 17 residues. Trimming removed 6 bases from V and 4 bases from J; junction bases left unmatched: 13. CDR3: CASRGGAGGSSYNEQFF. As DNA, the CDR3 is TGTGCCAGCAGAGGGGGAGCGGGAGGTTCTTCTTACAATGAGCAGTTCTTC.

CDR3 loop: CAISEPSSYEQYF. In nucleotides, the CDR3 is TGTGCCATCAGTGAGCCGTCCTCCTACGAGCAGTACTTC. The chain uses TRBV10-3 and TRBJ2-7, with unresolved D. Between the trimmed V and J ends, which lost 2 bases and 0 bases, there was a span of 5 bases. Germline loops: CDR1 ENHRY, CDR2 SYGVKD. This CDR3 comprises 13 residues.

At least ten counts were recorded for this clonotype. This chain uses TRBV20-1 with TRBJ2-7; D call uncertain. The CDR3 runs to 13 residues. Germline V gene data show CDR1 as DFQATT and CDR2 as SNEGSKA (reference sequence). The V end was cut by 3 bases, the J end by 6 bases, with 15 bases between. The CDR3 coding sequence is TGCAGTGCTAGCCCCCGTGCTACCAGCGAGCAGTACTTC. It translates to CSASPRATSEQYF.

This clonotype was counted only a few times. The rearrangement links TRBV7-2 to TRBJ2-7, with D unclear. There are 13 residues in the CDR3. In germline, CDR1 is SGHTA, CDR2 FQGNSA. Trimming removed 3 bases at V and 2 bases at J, with 8 bases between. The CDR3 nucleotides read TGTGCCAGCAGCTTCTACAGTACCTACGAGCAGTACTTC. It translates to CASSFYSTYEQYF.

The V gene is TRBV6-5, the J gene TRBJ2-2, with D perhaps matching TRBD1 or TRBD2 (5 bases each). This CDR3 region has 18 residues. CDR1 is MNHEY, CDR2 SVGAGI, per germline. Trimming cost V 0 bases and J 0 bases, with 14 bases left between them. CDR3 DNA sequence: TGTGCCAGCAGTTACTCCGGGGCGGGCGATACGAACACCGGGGAGCTGTTTTTT. This gives the protein CASSYSGAGDTNTGELFF.

CDR3 loop: CASSGDRGKGDYGYTF. The DNA for the CDR3 is TGTGCCAGCAGTGGGGACAGGGGAAAGGGGGACTATGGCTACACCTTC. This rearrangement joins TRBV27 to TRBJ1-2; TRBD1 matches at 10 bases. The V and J ends lost 5 bases and 3 bases, in that order; junction bases with no gene match: 9. CDR1 is MNHEY, CDR2 SMNVEV, per germline (reference sequence). The length of the CDR3 is 16 residues.